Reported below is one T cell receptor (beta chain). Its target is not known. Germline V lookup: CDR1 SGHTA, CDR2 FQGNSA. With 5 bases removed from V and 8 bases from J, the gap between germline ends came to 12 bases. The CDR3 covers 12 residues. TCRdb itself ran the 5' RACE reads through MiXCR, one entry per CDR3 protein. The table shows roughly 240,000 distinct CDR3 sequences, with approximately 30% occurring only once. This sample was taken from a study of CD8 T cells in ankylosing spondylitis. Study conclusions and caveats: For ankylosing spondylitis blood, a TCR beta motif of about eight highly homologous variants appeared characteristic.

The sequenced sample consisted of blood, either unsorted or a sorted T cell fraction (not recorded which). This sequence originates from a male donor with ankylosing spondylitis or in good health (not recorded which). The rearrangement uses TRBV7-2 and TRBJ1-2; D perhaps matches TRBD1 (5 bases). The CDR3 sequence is CASSHGARGYTF. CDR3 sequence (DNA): TGTGCCAGCAGCCACGGGGCGAGGGGCTACACCTTC. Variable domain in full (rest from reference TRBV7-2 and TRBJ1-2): GAGVSQSPSNKVTEKGKDVELRCDPISGHTALYWYRQSLGQGLEFLIYFQGNSAPDKSGLPSDRFSAERTGGSVSTLTIQRTQQEDSAVYLCASSHGARGYTFGSGTRLTVV.